This TCR beta chain was identified in a study of response to subunit inactivated influenza vaccine. Study-level points and caveats: Each seasonal influenza vaccination, the authors suggested, recruits few new T cells.

CDR3 length: 15 amino acids. Trimming left V 3 bases short and J 4 bases short, with 15 bases between. Germline CDR1 MNHEY, CDR2 SMNVEV (reference sequence). Each CDR3 protein gets one entry after TCRdb re-called the RT-PCR reads with MiXCR. The table lists approximately 300,000 distinct CDR3 sequences, 20% to 25% of them singletons, with under 13% in the top ten. As regards this clonotype: Its antigen is unidentified.

The chain combines TRBV27 with TRBJ2-5; D unclear. The sequencing used PBMCs from blood, collected roughly 20 months after vaccination. The sequence came from a man in his fifties or sixties who received an inactivated influenza vaccine. CDR3 residues: CASSLRTGRRETQYF. For the CDR3, the DNA is TGTGCCAGCAGTTTGAGGACCGGTAGACGAGAGACCCAGTACTTC.